The 16 T cell receptor beta chains given below trace back to one sample, sequenced in a study of control samples from healthy donors and cancer patients. Some clones are missing from TCRdb's copy, which holds only in-frame ones; the method was immunoSEQ multiplex PCR. The sample lists 130,000 or so clones, about 88% occurring once. Source material: blood. The receptors originated from a man aged 50 to 60 in good health.

The chain combines TRBV9 with TRBJ1-6; the D gene is possibly TRBD1 (5 bases). Germline V gene sequence: CDR1 SGDLS, CDR2 YYNGEE. The CDR3 contains 14 residues. Trimming left V 4 bases short and J 8 bases short, with 13 bases between. CDR3 residues: CASSPSGGYSPLHF. The DNA of the CDR3 is TGTGCCAGCAGCCCCTCGGGGGGATATTCACCCCTCCACTTT.

V usage is TRBV28 and J usage is TRBJ1-2; tentative D call: TRBD1 (6 bases). The CDR3 is 12 residues long. CDR1 is MDHEN and CDR2 is SYDVKM in the germline V gene. V was shortened by 3 bases and J by 7 bases, with 9 bases between the two germline ends. Written as DNA, the CDR3 is TGTGCCAGCAGTTTTCAGGGGTTTGGCTACACCTTC. This gives the protein CASSFQGFGYTF.

The chain combines TRBV4-1 with TRBJ1-2, with a weak D call TRBD1 (6 bases). Germline V gene sequence: CDR1 MGHRA, CDR2 YSYEKL. This CDR3 is built from 12 residues. The germline V and J ends were trimmed by 4 bases and 8 bases, with 11 bases remaining between them. CDR3 in amino acids: CASSLQGNGYTF. The DNA for the CDR3 is TGCGCCAGCAGCCTTCAGGGGAACGGCTACACCTTC.

The rearrangement uses TRBV9 and TRBJ1-3, with unresolved D. Germline V gene data show CDR1 as SGDLS and CDR2 as YYNGEE. V was trimmed by 0 bases and J by 1 base, leaving 14 bases between them. The CDR3 is 17 residues long. The CDR3: CASSVGPTASSGNTIYF. CDR3 DNA sequence: TGTGCCAGCAGCGTAGGCCCCACAGCGTCGTCTGGAAACACCATATATTTT.

V usage is TRBV4-1 and J usage is TRBJ2-5; no definite D call. Germline values: CDR1 MGHRA, CDR2 YSYEKL. Between the trimmed V and J ends, which lost 3 bases and 2 bases, there was a span of 7 bases. The CDR3 has 13 residues. Here the CDR3 DNA reads TGCGCCAGCAGCCAGTGGAGACAAGAGACCCAGTACTTC. Translating gives CASSQWRQETQYF.

Only one count was recorded for this clone. The gene calls are TRBV24-1 and TRBJ1-6; D may be TRBD1 (5 bases). CDR3 size: 15 residues. V was shortened by 4 bases and J by 8 bases, with 14 bases between the two germline ends. Germline-derived CDR1 and CDR2 are KGHDR and SFDVKD. The CDR3 nucleotides read TGTGCCACCAGTGACCCCCGACAGCCTGATTCACCCCTCCACTTT. It encodes CATSDPRQPDSPLHF.

CDR3 region: CASRDTGLSSYEQYF. CDR3 sequence (DNA): TGTGCCAGCAGGGACACAGGGCTAAGCTCCTACGAGCAGTACTTC. The chain recombines TRBV6-6 with TRBJ2-7, with a possible D match to TRBD1 (6 bases). The CDR3 covers 15 residues. With 6 bases removed from V and 0 bases from J, the gap between germline ends came to 15 bases. Germline CDR1 and CDR2: MNHNY and SVGAGI (reference sequence).

The chain has TRBV6-1 and TRBJ1-5; D is undetermined. The ends were cut back, 2 bases at V and 4 bases at J, with 12 bases in the middle. This CDR3 is built from 15 residues. The V gene's germline CDR1 is MNHNS and CDR2 SASEGT. The CDR3 DNA sequence: TGTGCCAGCAGTGAAATCCTGGCCGGGAATCAGCCCCAGCATTTT. This codes for CASSEILAGNQPQHF.

The table lists this clone with a count of one. The chain joins TRBV10-3 to TRBJ2-7, with D maybe TRBD1 (6 bases). The V end was cut by 11 bases, the J end by 6 bases, with 14 bases between. The CDR3 is made up of 11 amino acids. Looked up from germline, CDR1 is ENHRY and CDR2 is SYGVKD. The CDR3 region has the DNA TGTGCCTCAAGCCCAGGGGTCGAGCAGTACTTC. It yields the protein CASSPGVEQYF.

V gene TRBV6-5 combines with J gene TRBJ2-2, with 8 bases identical to TRBD1. CDR3 length: 16 residues. Losses at the gene ends were 0 bases for V and 6 bases for J; bases not matched to a gene: 6. The germline V gene has CDR1 MNHEY and CDR2 SVGAGI. The CDR3 protein is CASSYSPDRAAGELFF. DNA of the CDR3: TGTGCCAGCAGTTACTCCCCGGACAGGGCGGCCGGGGAGCTGTTTTTT.

V and J are TRBV11-3 and TRBJ2-3; 8 nucleotides line up with TRBD2. Germline CDR1 and CDR2: SGHNT and YENEEA. This CDR3 is 15 amino acids long. The trim removed 3 bases at V and 0 bases at J, leaving 2 bases unmatched. CDR3 in amino acids: CASSLRGESTDTQYF. CDR3 in DNA: TGTGCCAGCAGCTTGCGGGGGGAGAGCACAGATACGCAGTATTTT.

The rearrangement joins TRBV2 to TRBJ2-1; 8 nucleotides line up with TRBD2. CDR3 length equals 16 residues. The ends lost 7 bases at V and 2 bases at J; junction bases unmatched: 10. Germline CDR1 is SNHLY and CDR2 is FYNNEI. The CDR3 DNA is TGTGCCAGCACGCTTCCCGCGGGACTAGCCTACAATGAGCAGTTCTTC. Its translation: CASTLPAGLAYNEQFF.

V is TRBV7-6 and J is TRBJ2-5; no firm D call. The CDR3 length is 14 residues. The germline V gene has CDR1 SGHVS and CDR2 FNYEAQ. V was cut by 5 bases and J by 2 bases, with 12 bases left in between. The CDR3 DNA reads as TGTGCCAGCAGCCCGCAATTAGAGCAAGAGACCCAGTACTTC. Amino acids: CASSPQLEQETQYF.

The CDR3 coding sequence is TGTGCCAGCAGCTTAGGGCAGGGGGCTGTCAACGAGCAGTACTTC. This translates into CASSLGQGAVNEQYF. The gene calls are TRBV5-5 and TRBJ2-7, with TRBD1 identical over 8 bases. The V gene end was trimmed by 2 bases and the J gene end by 5 bases; junction bases not matched to a gene: 9. The CDR3 contains 15 residues. Germline CDR1 is SGHKS and CDR2 is YYEKEE (reference sequence).

This sequence joins TRBV5-1 and TRBJ1-1, with 7 nucleotides matching TRBD1. V shed 0 bases, J shed 6 bases, and the junction held 11 bases outside the gene matches. The CDR3 consists of 16 residues. Germline V lookup: CDR1 SGHRS, CDR2 YFSETQ. The CDR3 protein is CASSLGLAGGNSEAFF. The CDR3 nucleotides are TGCGCCAGCAGCTTGGGATTGGCAGGGGGTAACTCTGAAGCTTTCTTT. The full variable domain, in which reference TRBV5-1 and TRBJ1-1 provide the parts outside the CDR3, is KAGVTQTPRYLIKTRGQQVTLSCSPISGHRSVSWYQQTPGQGLQFLFEYFSETQRNKGNFPGRFSGRQFSNSRSEMNVSTLELGDSALYLCASSLGLAGGNSEAFFGQGTRLTVV.

The chain recombines TRBV7-9 with TRBJ2-7; D gene unclear. The CDR3 runs to 14 residues. The germline gives CDR1 SEHNR, CDR2 FQNEAQ (reference sequence). V lost 0 bases, J lost 6 bases, and 12 bases lay in between. This CDR3 is CASSLAETLREQYF. As DNA, the CDR3 is TGTGCCAGCAGCTTAGCGGAGACCCTCCGCGAGCAGTACTTC. Full variable domain (rest looked up from reference TRBV7-9 and TRBJ2-7): DTGVSQNPRHKITKRGQNVTFRCDPISEHNRLYWYRQTLGQGPEFLTYFQNEAQLEKSRLLSDRFSAERPKGSFSTLEIQRTEQGDSAMYLCASSLAETLREQYFGPGTRLTVT.